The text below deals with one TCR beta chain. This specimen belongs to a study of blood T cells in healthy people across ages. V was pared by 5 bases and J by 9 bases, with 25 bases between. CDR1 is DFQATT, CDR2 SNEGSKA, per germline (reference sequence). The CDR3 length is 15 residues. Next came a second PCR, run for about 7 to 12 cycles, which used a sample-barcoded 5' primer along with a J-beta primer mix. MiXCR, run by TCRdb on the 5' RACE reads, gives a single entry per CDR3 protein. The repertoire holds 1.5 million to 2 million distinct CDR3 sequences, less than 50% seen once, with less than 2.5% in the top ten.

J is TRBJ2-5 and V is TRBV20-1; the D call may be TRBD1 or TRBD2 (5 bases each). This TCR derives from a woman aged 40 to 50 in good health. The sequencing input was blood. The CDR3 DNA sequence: TGCAGTGCTTTGACCCTGACGGGACCGCCCGGGGCCCAGTACTTC. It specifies CSALTLTGPPGAQYF.